These T cell receptor beta chains were read from a single sample in a study of cytomegalovirus exposure and HLA in healthy donors. The method was immunoSEQ multiplex PCR; TCRdb's version includes in-frame clones alone and lacks a portion of them. The sample has 200,000 or so clones, 70% to 85% seen once. What was sequenced was PBMCs. These receptors were taken from a woman in her thirties in good health and CMV-seropositive. CDR3s leave out the opening cysteine and the closing phenylalanine or tryptophan.

V gene	J gene	CDR3 protein
TRBV10-3	TRBJ2-5	AISESSWRGRETQY
TRBV25-1	TRBJ1-4	ASSEFGVANEKLF
TRBV20-1	TRBJ1-2	SSTGGYGYT
TRBV7-9	TRBJ2-7	ASSKRDYSYEQY
TRBV7-7	TRBJ2-3	ASTSGRSDTQY
TRBV9	TRBJ2-7	ASSPGDRHYEQY
TRBV27	TRBJ1-1	ASSLGRYRGSAF
TRBV19	TRBJ1-1	ATKKEVNTEAF
TRBV11-2	TRBJ2-7	ASSFERRDSDEQY
TRBV30	TRBJ2-3	AWRGLAGVDTQY
TRBV5-1	TRBJ1-2	ASSLQHNNYGYT
TRBV5-4	TRBJ1-1	ASSVDRAGTEAF
TRBV9	TRBJ2-5	ASSGDTSVLETQY
TRBV13	TRBJ2-5	ASSLGHRGTQY
TRBV28	TRBJ2-3	ASSLVTDTQY
TRBV4-1	TRBJ2-7	ASSQLILAGHYEQY
TRBV5-1	TRBJ1-1	ASSHNSLDTEAF
TRBV6-1	TRBJ2-1	ASSEYSSYNEQF
TRBV6-6	TRBJ1-5	ASSYEAQPQH
TRBV6-1	TRBJ1-5	ASSDLSDQPQH
TRBV9	TRBJ2-2	ASRQAATNTGELF
TRBV27	TRBJ1-4	ASSPRGNEKLF
TRBV28	TRBJ1-2	ASSLFTDRVGGYT
TRBV6-1	TRBJ2-1	ASSEDSGRGF
TRBV5-1	TRBJ1-1	ASSLGGGVGEAF
TRBV4-2	TRBJ2-3	ASSQEIIQGSGTDTQY
TRBV29-1	TRBJ2-7	SVEGLAGGEQY
TRBV6-1	TRBJ2-3	ASTTTGVGQY
TRBV30	TRBJ2-7	AWRGPPSDRKGLGDEQY
TRBV15	TRBJ1-2	ATSRAEDRRGGYT
TRBV7-2	TRBJ1-2	ASSLVWGTANYGYT
TRBV11-3	TRBJ2-2	ASATANTGELF
TRBV5-1	TRBJ2-5	ASSLAGTRETQY
TRBV5-6	TRBJ2-7	ASSLGGLYEQY
TRBV5-1	TRBJ1-1	ASSPTGDTEAF
TRBV5-1	TRBJ2-7	ASSLFGTVTYEQY
TRBV11-2	TRBJ2-7	ASSLGLREQY
TRBV9	TRBJ2-1	ASSVGGDEQF
TRBV5-6	TRBJ2-7	ASSLGGGNEQY
TRBV15	TRBJ2-1	ATSSLYRGDNEQF
TRBV5-1	TRBJ2-2	ASSLENRATGELF
TRBV4-2	TRBJ2-1	ASSQDSVPYNEQF
TRBV29-1	TRBJ2-1	SVEDPYRGTLSSYNEQF
TRBV6-1	TRBJ1-2	ASSEVLDYGYT
TRBV5-1	TRBJ2-2	ASSLLYRGSLNTGELF